A selection of T cell receptor beta chains follows, all from one sample in a study of OX40 agonist ivuxolimab in advanced cancers. The protocol was immunoSEQ multiplex PCR, while the TCRdb copy is restricted to in-frame clones and leaves out a portion. Among just over 40,000 clones listed, around 88% were seen once. The specimen comprised CD4+ or CD8+ T cells sorted from blood, sampled in a trial of the OX40 agonist ivuxolimab. These receptors all come from an adult with an advanced solid tumor such as melanoma, head and neck, liver or kidney cancer. Each CDR3 is given with its conserved first and last residue. A D gene is named only where the DNA matches it firmly. Part of the rows lack a size; the others show once, few, many or a class for expanded clones.

D gene	J gene	clone size	V gene	CDR3 protein	CDR3 DNA
TRBD1	TRBJ1-5	NA	TRBV28	CASRISGQGQQPQHF	TGTGCCAGCAGAATCTCCGGACAGGGTCAACAGCCCCAGCATTTT
NA	TRBJ1-1	NA	TRBV4-1	CASSQRAKNTEAFF	TGCGCCAGCAGCCAGAGGGCCAAGAACACTGAAGCTTTCTTT
TRBD2	TRBJ2-1	NA	TRBV11-2	CASSLLAGLAGVRNEQFF	TGTGCCAGCAGCTTATTGGCGGGACTAGCGGGAGTACGTAATGAGCAGTTCTTC
NA	TRBJ2-2	NA	TRBV19	CASSFSLNTGELFF	TGTGCCAGTAGTTTTAGCCTGAACACCGGGGAGCTGTTTTTT
TRBD2	TRBJ2-7	NA	TRBV7-7	CASSLAAGGPDEQYF	TGTGCTAGCAGCTTAGCGGCGGGAGGGCCCGACGAGCAGTACTTC
NA	TRBJ1-5	once	TRBV27	CASSLYTPRYSNQPQHF	TGTGCCAGCAGTTTATACACCCCCCGATATAGCAATCAGCCCCAGCATTTT
NA	TRBJ2-7	NA	TRBV6-5	CASGAGHMRYEQYF	TGTGCCAGCGGGGCGGGACACATGAGATACGAGCAGTACTTC
NA	TRBJ2-7	NA	TRBV7-3	CASSLNPEQYF	TGTGCCAGCAGCTTAAACCCCGAGCAGTACTTC
NA	TRBJ2-7	NA	TRBV6-5	CASQVGSIYEQYF	TGTGCCAGCCAGGTAGGATCAATCTACGAGCAGTACTTC
NA	TRBJ1-1	NA	TRBV4-2	CASSQGPTGDYYEAFF	TGTGCCAGCAGCCAGGGACCTACGGGGGATTATTATGAAGCTTTCTTT
TRBD1	TRBJ2-2	NA	TRBV25-1	CASRDKRTGGTGELFF	TGTGCCAGCAGAGATAAAAGGACAGGGGGGACCGGGGAGCTGTTTTTT
NA	TRBJ2-1	NA	TRBV7-2	CASSFPREIYNEQFF	TGTGCCAGCAGCTTCCCAAGGGAAATCTACAATGAGCAGTTCTTC
NA	TRBJ1-1	NA	TRBV16	CASSQSIRGTEAFF	TGTGCCAGCAGCCAATCGATCCGGGGGACTGAAGCTTTCTTT
NA	TRBJ2-1	NA	TRBV30	CAWSLGTDDEQFF	TGTGCCTGGAGTTTGGGCACGGACGATGAGCAGTTCTTC
TRBD1	TRBJ2-7	NA	TRBV13	CASSLGILGQGLYEQYF	TGTGCCAGCAGCTTAGGCATCCTGGGACAGGGGCTTTACGAGCAGTACTTC
TRBD2	TRBJ2-7	NA	TRBV6-1	CASSGLAGGVFSYEQYF	TGTGCCAGCAGTGGGCTAGCGGGGGGAGTTTTCTCCTACGAGCAGTACTTC
NA	TRBJ2-7	NA	TRBV9	CASSVEGTSYEQYF	TGTGCCAGCAGCGTAGAGGGAACCTCCTACGAGCAGTACTTC
TRBD2	TRBJ2-4	once	TRBV27	CASSSATSGNIQYF	TGTGCCAGCAGTTCCGCCACTAGCGGGAACATTCAGTACTTC
TRBD2	TRBJ2-7	NA	TRBV19	CASSIASSGASGTYEQYF	TGTGCCAGTAGTATAGCCTCCTCCGGCGCTAGCGGGACCTACGAGCAGTACTTC
TRBD1	TRBJ2-7	NA	TRBV5-5	CASSRTGVQYEQYF	TGTGCCAGCAGCCGCACAGGGGTGCAATACGAGCAGTACTTC
NA	TRBJ2-3	NA	TRBV7-9	CASSLAEGSPDTQYF	TGTGCCAGCAGCTTAGCAGAGGGGTCCCCAGATACGCAGTATTTT
NA	TRBJ1-2	NA	TRBV28	CASRDVGESETF	TGTGCCAGCAGAGACGTGGGGGAGTCTGAAACCTTC
TRBD1	TRBJ1-2	NA	TRBV6-5	CASSYWQGAAYGYTF	TGTGCCAGCAGTTACTGGCAGGGGGCTGCCTATGGCTACACCTTC
NA	TRBJ2-7	NA	TRBV4-1	CASSQTMGYEQYF	TGCGCCAGCAGCCAGACAATGGGCTACGAGCAGTACTTC
TRBD1	TRBJ2-7	NA	TRBV28	CASSLSTGGLYEQYF	TGTGCCAGCAGTTTATCTACAGGGGGCCTCTACGAGCAGTACTTC
NA	TRBJ2-3	NA	TRBV9	CASSDAPGEGVTDTQYF	TGTGCCAGCAGCGATGCCCCGGGGGAGGGGGTCACAGATACGCAGTATTTT
TRBD2	TRBJ2-1	NA	TRBV5-1	CASSTAPGLAGIEQFF	TGCGCCAGCAGCACGGCACCGGGACTAGCGGGAATCGAGCAGTTCTTC
TRBD1	TRBJ2-1	NA	TRBV7-3	CASSYGQGRYNEQFF	TGTGCCAGCAGCTACGGACAGGGGAGGTACAATGAGCAGTTCTTC
NA	TRBJ2-3	NA	TRBV19	CASTPFWTTDTQYF	TGTGCCAGTACCCCCTTCTGGACCACAGATACGCAGTATTTT
NA	TRBJ2-7	NA	TRBV28	CASSPGSSYEQYF	TGTGCCAGCAGCCCCGGGAGCTCCTACGAGCAGTACTTC
NA	TRBJ2-4	NA	TRBV4-1	CASSRSGNIQYF	TGCGCCAGCAGCAGGAGTGGGAACATTCAGTACTTC
NA	TRBJ2-7	NA	TRBV6-1	CASSEQGGDSYEQYF	TGTGCCAGCAGTGAACAAGGAGGAGACTCCTACGAGCAGTACTTC
NA	TRBJ2-1	NA	TRBV27	CASSLSIGVNEQFF	TGTGCCAGCAGCTTATCGATTGGTGTCAATGAGCAGTTCTTC
NA	TRBJ1-5	NA	TRBV23-1	CASRSAGQIQPQHF	TGCGCCAGCAGGTCTGCAGGGCAAATTCAGCCCCAGCATTTT
NA	TRBJ1-2	NA	TRBV5-4	CASSLDRSNYGYTF	TGTGCCAGCAGCTTGGACAGATCCAACTATGGCTACACCTTC
NA	TRBJ2-7	NA	TRBV7-9	CASSQGSYEQYF	TGTGCCAGCAGCCAAGGAAGCTACGAGCAGTACTTC
TRBD2	TRBJ2-2	NA	TRBV2	CASSVLAGTGELFF	TGTGCCAGCAGTGTACTAGCGGGAACCGGGGAGCTGTTTTTT
NA	TRBJ2-5	NA	TRBV4-1	CASSQDLTPQETQYF	TGCGCCAGCAGCCAAGATTTAACACCTCAAGAGACCCAGTACTTC
NA	TRBJ2-7	NA	TRBV27	CASMAVSGNFGEQYF	TGTGCCAGCATGGCTGTAAGTGGGAATTTTGGCGAGCAGTACTTC
TRBD2	TRBJ2-1	NA	TRBV27	CASTGLAEKGLENEQFF	TGTGCCAGCACAGGACTAGCGGAGAAAGGATTGGAGAATGAGCAGTTCTTC
NA	TRBJ1-1	NA	TRBV6-5	CAGRPRGGQNTEAFF	TGTGCCGGACGACCTAGGGGGGGACAGAACACTGAAGCTTTCTTT
TRBD2	TRBJ2-1	NA	TRBV6-4	CASSDEAGAYNEQFF	TGTGCCAGCAGTGACGAGGCGGGAGCTTACAATGAGCAGTTCTTC
TRBD2	TRBJ2-1	NA	TRBV7-8	CASSLSRTSGYEQFF	TGTGCCAGCAGCTTATCCCGGACTAGCGGCTATGAGCAGTTCTTC
TRBD1	TRBJ2-7	NA	TRBV11-2	CASRGSGTGEVQYF	TGTGCCAGCAGGGGGTCCGGGACAGGGGAGGTGCAGTACTTC
NA	TRBJ2-7	NA	TRBV29-1	CSVSATRPHYEQYF	TGCAGCGTTTCGGCGACCCGACCCCACTACGAGCAGTACTTC
NA	TRBJ2-5	NA	TRBV15	CATSRARDTETQYF	TGTGCCACCAGCAGAGCCCGGGACACCGAGACCCAGTACTTC
NA	TRBJ2-7	once	TRBV6-5	CASLGEAMPYEQYF	TGTGCCAGCCTAGGGGAGGCGATGCCCTACGAGCAGTACTTC
NA	TRBJ1-5	few	TRBV7-4	CASSHVFRRGNQPQHF	TGTGCCAGCAGCCATGTATTCCGCAGGGGAAATCAGCCCCAGCATTTT
NA	TRBJ2-3	NA	TRBV7-7	CASSLSPSSTDTQYF	TGTGCTAGCAGCTTAAGCCCCTCTAGCACAGATACGCAGTATTTT
NA	TRBJ1-1	NA	TRBV27	CASSLVPQGRRTFF	TGTGCCAGCAGTTTGGTACCGCAGGGCCGTCGAACTTTCTTT
TRBD1	TRBJ1-5	NA	TRBV6-1	CASSRTGGNQPQHF	TGTGCCAGCAGTCGGACAGGGGGTAATCAGCCCCAGCATTTT